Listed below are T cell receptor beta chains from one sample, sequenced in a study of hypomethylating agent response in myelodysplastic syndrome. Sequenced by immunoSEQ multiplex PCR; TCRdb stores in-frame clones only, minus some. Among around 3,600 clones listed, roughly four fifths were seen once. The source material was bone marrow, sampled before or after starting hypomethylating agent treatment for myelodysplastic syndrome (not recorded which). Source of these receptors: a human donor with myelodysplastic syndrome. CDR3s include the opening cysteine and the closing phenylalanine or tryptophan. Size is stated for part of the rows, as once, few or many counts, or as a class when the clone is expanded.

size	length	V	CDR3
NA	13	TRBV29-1	CSVDGTDYYGYTF
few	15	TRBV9	CASSPSTGRGNGYTF
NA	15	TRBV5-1	CASLPRGQASYEQYF
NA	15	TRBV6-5	CASSPQYRGLYEQYF
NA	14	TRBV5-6	CASSPGLSTDTQYF
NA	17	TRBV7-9	CASSLGGGGTGGYEQYF
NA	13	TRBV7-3	CASSPWGTTEAFF
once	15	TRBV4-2	CASSQDMSRGNTIYF
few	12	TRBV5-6	CASSLGDYEQYF
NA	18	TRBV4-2	CASSQERSSGGRTGELFF
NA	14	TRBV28	CASSPGTVNTEAFF
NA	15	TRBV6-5	CASSLERDMQETQYF
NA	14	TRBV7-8	CASSPRWAPQPQHF
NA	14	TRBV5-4	CASSLDRHSYEQYF
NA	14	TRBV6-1	CASKEEEVNTEAFF
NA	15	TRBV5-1	CASSLGRREQGDQFF
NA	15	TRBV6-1	CASSEVRGAKNIQYF
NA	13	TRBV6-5	CASGPRAAYEQYF
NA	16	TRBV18	CASSPMTGGTQETQYF
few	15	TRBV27	CASKPLQGQVHEQYF
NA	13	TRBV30	CAWSVGYLNTIYF
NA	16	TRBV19	CASSIVPGGMNTEAFF
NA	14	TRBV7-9	CASSRNQGRAEAFF
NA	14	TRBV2	CASSGGQLNEKLFF
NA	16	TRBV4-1	CASSQSGLAAYNEQFF
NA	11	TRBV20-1	CSVRGSYEQYF
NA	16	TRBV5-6	CASSKTSGGFVETQYF
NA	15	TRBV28	CASSVAGTGVHEQFF
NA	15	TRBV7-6	CASSLVAGMNTEAFF
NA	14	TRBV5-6	CASSSQGSWGPQHF
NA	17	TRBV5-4	CASEQLVPESRANVLTF
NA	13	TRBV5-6	CASSFGGQEKLFF
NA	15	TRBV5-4	CASSSGGRGLGEQYF
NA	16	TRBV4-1	CASSQGGLAGGDEQFF
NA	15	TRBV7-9	CASSLITVSYNEQFF